The T cell receptor beta chain described here comes from a study of cytomegalovirus exposure and HLA in healthy donors. This clone showed up just a few times. Vbeta (60) and Jbeta (13) primers were used in the PCR. The data were produced by immunoSEQ multiplex PCR, yet TCRdb's version contains in-frame clones alone and is incomplete. The sample has 35,000 to 45,000 clones, 82% seen once. This CDR3 is built from 15 residues. With 4 bases clipped from V and 4 bases from J, the junction kept 7 bases outside the gene matches. Per the germline V gene, CDR1 is LNHDA and CDR2 is SQIVND (reference sequence). This TCR came from a woman aged 18 to 35 in good health and CMV-seropositive. Sequenced: PBMCs. The chain couples TRBV19 to TRBJ2-1; 7 bases align to TRBD1. Written as DNA, the CDR3 is TGTGCCAGTAGTACCAAGGGGGCCGGGTACAATGAGCAGTTCTTC. The encoded protein is CASSTKGAGYNEQFF. Supplemented by reference TRBV19 and TRBJ2-1, the full variable domain reads DGGITQSPKYLFRKEGQNVTLSCEQNLNHDAMYWYRQDPGQGLRLIYYSQIVNDFQKGDIAEGYSVSREKKESFPLTVTSAQKNPTAFYLCASSTKGAGYNEQFFGPGTRLTVL.